One sample yielded the 29 T cell receptor beta chains listed below, sequenced in a study of PD-L1 blockade in urothelial cancer. Time point described: peripheral blood 6 weeks after treatment start. TCRdb keeps only in-frame clones here, not all; method: immunoSEQ multiplex PCR. The sample includes around 30,000 clones, 84% of them seen just once. Sample: PBMCs, taken around atezolizumab (anti-PD-L1) treatment. The receptors derive from a man aged 65 to 79 with urothelial cancer.

This clone has only one observation. Here the CDR3 reads CASSLEGTGVDPQHF. The CDR3 region has the DNA TGTGCCAGCAGCTTGGAAGGGACAGGGGTTGATCCCCAGCATTTT. The V and J genes are TRBV5-5 and TRBJ1-5, with 10 nucleotides matching TRBD1. The V gene's germline CDR1 is SGHKS and CDR2 YYEKEE (reference sequence). Trimming took 0 bases from V and 10 from J; bases not matched to a gene: 7. The CDR3 is 15 residues long.

The chain joins TRBV7-2 to TRBJ1-5, with 8 bases that match TRBD1. Losses at the gene ends were 4 bases for V and 2 bases for J; bases not matched to a gene: 4. Germline loops: CDR1 SGHTA, CDR2 FQGNSA. The CDR3 spans 15 residues. The CDR3 region has the DNA TGTGCCAGCAGCTCCGGACAGGGCCGCAATCAGCCCCAGCATTTT. Its translation is CASSSGQGRNQPQHF.

This clone was seen more than once but under ten times. The chain combines TRBV4-1 with TRBJ2-1; TRBD1 matches 8 bases. V shed 1 base and J 8 bases; nucleotides not matched to a gene: 10. Germline V CDR1 and CDR2: MGHRA, YSYEKL. The CDR3 runs 16 residues. The CDR3 sequence is CASSQAAGQGIHEQFF. Here the CDR3 DNA reads TGCGCCAGCAGCCAAGCGGCCGGACAGGGTATACATGAGCAGTTCTTC.

This chain connects TRBV18 to TRBJ2-2; no reliable D call. The V end lost 2 bases, the J end lost 8 bases, and 9 bases lay between the germline ends. The CDR3 is 13 amino acids. Germline values: CDR1 KGHSH, CDR2 LQKENI. CDR3 loop: CASSPNMRGELFF. CDR3 sequence (DNA): TGTGCCAGCTCACCAAATATGAGAGGGGAGCTGTTTTTT.

The gene calls are TRBV7-3 and TRBJ1-1, with 8 bases that match TRBD1. Trimming took 5 bases from V and 4 from J; bases not matched to a gene: 6. Germline lookup yields CDR1 SGHTA and CDR2 FQGTGA. The CDR3 contains 14 residues. The CDR3 sequence: CASSLRGQGTEAFF. CDR3 DNA: TGTGCCAGCAGCCTCAGGGGGCAGGGCACTGAAGCTTTCTTT.

The CDR3 is CASSQVAGRNTGELFF. In nucleotides, the CDR3 is TGTGCCAGCAGCCAAGTTGCAGGGCGGAACACCGGGGAGCTGTTTTTT. The chain carries TRBV4-2 and TRBJ2-2; the D gene is possibly TRBD1 (5 bases). V gave up 1 base and J gave up 1 base, with 10 bases separating them. The CDR3 consists of 16 residues. Germline values: CDR1 LGHNA, CDR2 YNFKEQ.

The chain has TRBV4-2 and TRBJ1-5; D is perhaps TRBD1 (6 bases). V was shortened by 1 base and J by 5 bases, with 15 bases between the two germline ends. CDR3 size: 16 residues. CDR1 is LGHNA and CDR2 is YNFKEQ in the germline V gene. The CDR3 region is CASSQGSLGGDQPQHF. The CDR3 DNA sequence: TGTGCCAGCAGCCAAGGAAGTTTAGGGGGTGATCAGCCCCAGCATTTT.

The chain links TRBV7-2 to TRBJ2-2, with 7 bases identical to TRBD1. Germline CDR1 is SGHTA and CDR2 is FQGNSA. V lost 6 bases, J lost 0 bases, and 4 bases stayed unmatched. The length of the CDR3 is 15 residues. The CDR3 DNA sequence: TGTGCCAGCAGGACAGGGCCCACGAACACCGGGGAGCTGTTTTTT. Translating it yields CASRTGPTNTGELFF.

The chain is built from TRBV7-9 and TRBJ2-2; 9 nucleotides line up with TRBD1. This CDR3 has 16 amino acids. In germline, CDR1 is SEHNR, CDR2 FQNEAQ (reference sequence). After removal of 1 base from V and 5 bases from J, the junction contained 5 bases not matched to a gene. The CDR3 nucleotides read TGTGCCAGCAGCTTAGTAACAGGGGGCTGGACCGGGGAGCTGTTTTTT. It codes for CASSLVTGGWTGELFF.

The chain is built from TRBV23-1 and TRBJ1-2; TRBD1 might be the D (5 bases). TRBV23-1 is known as an ORF, though its function is uncertain. The length of the CDR3 is 15 residues. V was cut by 10 bases and J by 2 bases, with 20 bases left in between. The CDR3: CATNRTRVANYGYTF. CDR3 sequence (DNA): TGCGCCACCAACCGAACCAGGGTTGCCAACTATGGCTACACCTTC.

The chain couples TRBV18 to TRBJ1-3, with 9 nucleotides matching TRBD1. The ends lost 5 bases at V and 2 bases at J; junction bases unmatched: 4. The germline V gene encodes CDR1 KGHSH and CDR2 LQKENI. The CDR3 spans 15 residues. In DNA, the CDR3 is TGTGCCAGCTCAGCACAGGGGGCCGCTGGAAACACCATATATTTT. Translated: CASSAQGAAGNTIYF.

The chain joins TRBV29-1 to TRBJ1-1; D gene uncertain. Germline V CDR1 and CDR2: SQVTM, ANQGSEA. The CDR3 consists of 12 residues. Deletions cut 6 bases from V and 1 base from J, with 9 bases between. DNA of the CDR3: TGCAGCGTAAAGTTAGCGAACACTGAAGCTTTCTTT. Its protein product is CSVKLANTEAFF.

V gene TRBV5-1 combines with J gene TRBJ2-7, with D possibly being TRBD1 (6 bases). Germline assignment: CDR1 SGHRS and CDR2 YFSETQ. V was shortened by 4 bases and J by 1 base, with 9 bases between the two germline ends. The CDR3 is 13 amino acids. CDR3 amino acids: CASSTGPSYEQYF. In DNA, the CDR3 is TGCGCCAGCAGCACAGGGCCTTCCTACGAGCAGTACTTC.

The rearrangement uses TRBV28 and TRBJ2-4; 7 bases map to TRBD1. The CDR3 is 15 amino acids. V lost 6 bases and J lost 0; bases outside the gene matches: 5. Germline V gene sequence: CDR1 MDHEN, CDR2 SYDVKM. The CDR3 DNA reads TGTGCCAGCAGGCCGACAGGGCTAGCCAAAAACATTCAGTACTTC. Translating it yields CASRPTGLAKNIQYF. The variable domain in full, completed from reference TRBV28 and TRBJ2-4, reads DVKVTQSSRYLVKRTGEKVFLECVQDMDHENMFWYRQDPGLGLRLIYFSYDVKMKEKGDIPEGYSVSREKKERFSLILESASTNQTSMYLCASRPTGLAKNIQYFGAGTRLSVL.

The chain employs TRBV7-8 and TRBJ2-1; TRBD1 matches at 10 bases. Trimming cost V 3 bases and J 5 bases; bases outside gene matches: 4. This CDR3 spans 15 amino acids. The V gene's germline CDR1 is SGHVS and CDR2 FQNEAQ. The DNA of the CDR3 is TGTGCCAGCAGCTTCCGGGACAGGGGAGACAATGAGCAGTTCTTC. As protein: CASSFRDRGDNEQFF.

This chain connects TRBV5-3 to TRBJ2-5, with TRBD1 matching over 9 bases. TRBV5-3 is filed as an ORF, its function uncertain. This CDR3 comprises 15 residues. J lost 3 bases, V lost 3 bases, and 6 bases had no gene match. In nucleotides, the CDR3 is TGTGCCAGAAGCTCACACCGGGACAGGGAAGAGACCCAGTACTTC. Amino acid sequence: CARSSHRDREETQYF.

CDR3 residues: CASSATGAPNTGELFF. CDR3 nucleotides: TGTGCCAGCAGTGCCACAGGGGCCCCGAACACCGGGGAGCTGTTTTTT. The gene calls are TRBV6-4 and TRBJ2-2; 7 nucleotides match TRBD1. This CDR3 has 16 residues. The V gene's germline CDR1 is MRHNA and CDR2 SNTAGT. V dropped 4 bases and J dropped 0; count of bases not matched to a gene: 5.

J is TRBJ2-3 and V is TRBV7-6; 11 bases align to TRBD2. Germline-derived CDR1 and CDR2 are SGHVS and FNYEAQ. There are 16 residues in the CDR3. Trimming at V came to 5 bases and at J to 2 bases, leaving 6 bases not matched to a gene. The CDR3 sequence: CASSLNSGRVTDTQYF. The DNA for the CDR3 is TGTGCCAGCAGCCTTAATAGCGGGAGGGTCACAGATACGCAGTATTTT. The whole variable domain, remainder taken from reference TRBV7-6 and TRBJ2-3, is GAGVSQSPRYKVTKRGQDVALRCDPISGHVSLYWYRQALGQGPEFLTYFNYEAQQDKSGLPNDRFSAERPEGSISTLTIQRTEQRDSAMYRCASSLNSGRVTDTQYFGPGTRLTVL.

V gene TRBV18 combines with J gene TRBJ2-3; 10 bases are shared with TRBD1. CDR1 KGHSH and CDR2 LQKENI come from the germline V gene. With V trimmed by 3 bases and J by 5 bases, 2 bases remained unmatched. CDR3 size: 14 residues. The CDR3 region has the DNA TGTGCCAGCTCACCGACAGGGGGCAGAGATACGCAGTATTTT. It translates to CASSPTGGRDTQYF. The entire variable domain, with the rest obtained from reference TRBV18 and TRBJ2-3, is as follows: NAGVMQNPRHLVRRRGQEARLRCSPMKGHSHVYWYRQLPEEGLKFMVYLQKENIIDESGMPKERFSAEFPKEGPSILRIQQVVRGDSAAYFCASSPTGGRDTQYFGPGTRLTVL.

This chain uses TRBV7-9 with TRBJ2-3; 10 bases fit TRBD1. The length of the CDR3 is 15 residues. V dropped 5 bases and J dropped 0; count of bases not matched to a gene: 2. Germline V CDR1 and CDR2: SEHNR, FQNEAQ (reference sequence). CDR3 region: CASSRQGASTDTQYF. CDR3 nucleotides: TGTGCCAGCAGCCGACAGGGGGCAAGCACAGATACGCAGTATTTT.

The V gene is TRBV10-3, the J gene TRBJ2-1; D might be TRBD2 (6 bases). Looked up from germline, CDR1 is ENHRY and CDR2 is SYGVKD. The CDR3 sequence is 20 residues long. Trimming shortened V by 2 bases and J by 4 bases, and 27 bases separated the two germline ends. The DNA of the CDR3 is TGTGCCATCAGTGAGGGATGGGAAGGCGGGACCCCAGGCGCTTACAATGAGCAGTTCTTC. It is translated as CAISEGWEGGTPGAYNEQFF.

This clone came up once. The chain carries TRBV28 and TRBJ1-2, with TRBD1 identical over 8 bases. V lost 5 bases and J lost 6; bases outside the gene matches: 11. Germline values: CDR1 MDHEN, CDR2 SYDVKM. This CDR3 is built from 15 residues. Here the CDR3 reads CASSAHGTGGDGYTF. The DNA for the CDR3 is TGTGCCAGCAGTGCCCACGGGACAGGAGGGGATGGCTACACCTTC.

The gene calls are TRBV19 and TRBJ2-6; 10 nucleotides match TRBD2. Losses at the gene ends were 5 bases for V and 0 bases for J; bases not matched to a gene: 7. This CDR3 spans 18 amino acids. Germline assignment: CDR1 LNHDA and CDR2 SQIVND (reference sequence). As DNA, the CDR3 is TGTGCCAGTAGTGCCACTAGCGGGACAAACTCTGGGGCCAACGTCCTGACTTTC. Amino acid sequence: CASSATSGTNSGANVLTF.

In its sample, this clone was seen once. The rearrangement uses TRBV10-3 and TRBJ2-7; D perhaps matches TRBD1 (7 bases). The germline V and J ends were trimmed by 2 bases and 7 bases, with 12 bases remaining between them. The CDR3 runs to 13 residues. Per the germline V gene, CDR1 is ENHRY and CDR2 is SYGVKD. This chain's CDR3 is CAISETGAGEQYF. CDR3 nucleotide sequence: TGTGCCATCAGTGAGACAGGGGCGGGGGAGCAGTACTTC.

The gene calls are TRBV5-1 and TRBJ2-7; 8 positions agree with TRBD2. The ends lost 4 bases at V and 8 bases at J; junction bases unmatched: 5. CDR3 size: 12 residues. CDR1 is SGHRS and CDR2 is YFSETQ in the germline V gene. The CDR3 DNA reads TGCGCCAGCAGCCCGGGGGGGGATAAGCAGTACTTC. It specifies CASSPGGDKQYF.

This chain links TRBV7-9 with TRBJ2-7; D remains ambiguous. This CDR3 spans 11 amino acids. The V end lost 5 bases, the J end lost 1 base, and 3 bases lay between the germline ends. The germline CDR1 and CDR2 sequences are SEHNR and FQNEAQ (reference sequence). The CDR3 region has the DNA TGTGCCAGCAGCGTATCCTACGAGCAGTACTTC. Translating gives CASSVSYEQYF.

This chain connects TRBV30 to TRBJ1-2, with unresolved D. The CDR3 is 13 amino acids. The germline V and J ends were trimmed by 0 bases and 4 bases, with 9 bases remaining between them. Germline CDR1 and CDR2: GTSNPN and SVGIG (reference sequence). CDR3 bases: TGTGCCTGGAGTGTAACCGGGATCTATGGCTACACCTTC. Translated: CAWSVTGIYGYTF.

The rearrangement joins TRBV7-3 to TRBJ2-6; D perhaps matches TRBD2 (6 bases). The CDR3 covers 15 residues. V lost 5 bases and J lost 2, with 10 bases in between. Germline V lookup: CDR1 SGHTA, CDR2 FQGTGA. Here the CDR3 DNA reads TGTGCCAGCAGCCCCGGGGGTCCTGGGGCCAACGTCCTGACTTTC. Translating it yields CASSPGGPGANVLTF.

For this clone: The same CDR3 also results from other DNA sequences found in this sample. This chain links TRBV5-8 with TRBJ2-5, with 10 nucleotides matching TRBD1. This CDR3 region has 15 residues. V shed 4 bases and J 1 base; nucleotides not matched to a gene: 4. The germline gives CDR1 SGHTS, CDR2 YDEGEE. The CDR3 reads CASSPGDRGQETQYF. The CDR3 region has the DNA TGTGCCAGCAGCCCGGGGGACAGGGGCCAAGAGACCCAGTACTTC.